Given below is one T cell receptor (beta chain) in context. The antigen is unknown. The CDR3 length is 14 residues. The V gene end was trimmed by 5 bases and the J gene end by 1 base; junction bases not matched to a gene: 4. Germline V gene sequence: CDR1 SGHRS, CDR2 YFSETQ. The data belong to a study of T cell responses to AZD1222 COVID-19 vaccine. Overall study results and limits: Repertoire sampling occurred only after the peak T cell response. Nearly half of the spike-specific TCRs reportedly recognize variant regions that carry no mutations.

Method: immunoSEQ multiplex PCR; TCRdb's copy keeps in-frame clones and lacks some. The sample records about 150,000 clones, about 92% being singletons. This specimen consisted of peripheral blood, obtained 28 days after the second AZD1222 dose. The chain couples TRBV5-1 to TRBJ2-5, with 8 bases fitting TRBD1. The source is an adult who received the AZD1222 COVID-19 vaccine. CDR3 in amino acids: CASSHGQGQETQYF. CDR3 sequence (DNA): TGCGCCAGCAGTCACGGACAGGGCCAAGAGACCCAGTACTTC.